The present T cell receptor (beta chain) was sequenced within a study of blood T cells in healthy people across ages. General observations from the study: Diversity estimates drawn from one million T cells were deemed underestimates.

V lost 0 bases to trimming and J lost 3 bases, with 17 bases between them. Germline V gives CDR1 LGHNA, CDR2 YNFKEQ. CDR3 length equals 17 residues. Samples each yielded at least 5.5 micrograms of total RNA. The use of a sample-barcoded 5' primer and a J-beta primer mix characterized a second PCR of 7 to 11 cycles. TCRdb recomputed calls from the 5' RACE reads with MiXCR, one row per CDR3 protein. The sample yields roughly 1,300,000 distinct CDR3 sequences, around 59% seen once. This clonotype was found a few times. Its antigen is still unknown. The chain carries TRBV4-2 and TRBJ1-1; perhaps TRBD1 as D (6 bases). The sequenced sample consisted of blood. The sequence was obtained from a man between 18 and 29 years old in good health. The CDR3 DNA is TGTGCCAGCAGCCAAGATCTTACAGGGCGGGCGTACACTGAAGCTTTCTTT. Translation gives CASSQDLTGRAYTEAFF.